One sample yielded the 25 T cell receptor beta chains listed below, sequenced in a study of shared clonotypes between healthy human individuals. Naive CD8 cells were CD45RO-negative, positively selected for CCR7, excluding terminally differentiated effector memory CD45RA+ cells. Using immunoSEQ multiplex PCR, the repertoire was profiled, and TCRdb retains in-frame clones only, with some absent. The sample contains about 2.2 million clones, 80% to 95% of which appear only once. The sequenced sample was naive CD8+ T cells from PBMCs. These receptors originate from a man younger than 30 in good health. Some clones in this sample may be carry-over from other donors' samples.

The V gene is TRBV7-9, the J gene TRBJ2-5; no clear D gene. The V gene lost 1 base and the J gene lost 1 base, with 7 bases spanning the gap. The CDR3 length is 14 residues. Germline CDR1 reads SEHNR; CDR2 reads FQNEAQ (reference sequence). This CDR3 is CASSLDSSQETQYF. CDR3 DNA sequence: TGTGCCAGCAGCTTAGACTCTAGCCAAGAGACCCAGTACTTC.

This chain connects TRBV28 to TRBJ2-2; TRBD1 matches 7 bases. CDR3 length: 15 amino acids. V shed 7 bases, J shed 3 bases, and the junction held 8 bases outside the gene matches. Germline V gene sequence: CDR1 MDHEN, CDR2 SYDVKM. The CDR3 sequence is CASTPTGFDTGELFF. In DNA, the CDR3 is TGTGCCAGCACCCCGACAGGGTTCGACACCGGGGAGCTGTTTTTT.

The rearrangement joins TRBV27 to TRBJ1-6, with D possibly TRBD1 on 5 matching bases. Germline CDR1 MNHEY, CDR2 SMNVEV (reference sequence). The CDR3 is made up of 13 amino acids. V was cut by 6 bases and J by 11 bases, with 14 bases left in between. Written as DNA, the CDR3 is TGTGCCAGCAGCCCGGGGCTTGGTGCACCCCTCCACTTT. This translates into CASSPGLGAPLHF.

J is TRBJ2-2 and V is TRBV27; TRBD1 aligns across 7 bases. With V trimmed by 10 bases and J by 0 bases, 11 bases remained unmatched. CDR1 is MNHEY and CDR2 is SMNVEV in the germline V gene (reference sequence). The CDR3 spans 16 residues. DNA for the CDR3: TGTGCCACGGGACAGCATGAGTTCGCGAACACCGGGGAGCTGTTTTTT. Residues: CATGQHEFANTGELFF.

The chain recombines TRBV11-2 with TRBJ2-1, with 9 nucleotides matching TRBD2. There are 15 residues in the CDR3. V lost 6 bases, J lost 2 bases, and 5 bases stayed unmatched. Germline CDR1 and CDR2: SGHAT and FQNNGV. The CDR3 sequence is CASRPASGTYNEQFF. Here the CDR3 DNA reads TGTGCCAGCAGACCGGCTAGCGGGACCTACAATGAGCAGTTCTTC. The whole variable domain, filled in from reference TRBV11-2 and TRBJ2-1, reads EAGVAQSPRYKIIEKRQSVAFWCNPISGHATLYWYQQILGQGPKLLIQFQNNGVVDDSQLPKDRFSAERLKGVDSTLKIQPAKLEDSAVYLCASRPASGTYNEQFFGPGTRLTVL.

The chain is built from TRBV2 and TRBJ2-3, with TRBD2 identical over 15 bases. There are 16 residues in the CDR3. CDR1 is SNHLY, CDR2 FYNNEI, per germline. Trimming cost V 7 bases and J 7 bases; bases outside gene matches: 9. The CDR3 loop is CASTGTSGRTVYTQYF. CDR3 nucleotide sequence: TGTGCCAGCACTGGGACTAGCGGGAGGACGGTATATACGCAGTATTTT.

The chain uses TRBV5-1 and TRBJ2-5, with no clear D. CDR1 and CDR2 from the germline V gene are SGHRS and YFSETQ. V was trimmed by 1 base and J by 5 bases, leaving 12 bases between them. The CDR3 runs 14 residues. In nucleotides, the CDR3 is TGCGCCAGCAGCTTGTCTAGTATCTTTGAGACCCAGTACTTC. This codes for CASSLSSIFETQYF.

The chain employs TRBV27 and TRBJ1-1; no clear D gene. Germline CDR1 is MNHEY and CDR2 is SMNVEV (reference sequence). CDR3 size: 15 residues. V was cut by 6 bases and J by 3 bases, with 17 bases left in between. The CDR3 is CASSPIGGRDTEAFF. CDR3 DNA: TGTGCCAGCAGCCCCATCGGCGGGCGCGACACTGAAGCTTTCTTT.

In this sample, this clone turned up once. The chain carries TRBV28 and TRBJ1-4; 8 nucleotides match TRBD1. The germline CDR1 and CDR2 sequences are MDHEN and SYDVKM. The trim removed 3 bases at V and 3 bases at J, leaving 6 bases unmatched. The CDR3 loop spans 16 amino acids. CDR3 in amino acids: CASSFRRQGPNEKLFF. The CDR3 coding sequence is TGTGCCAGCAGTTTCCGTCGACAGGGGCCTAATGAAAAACTGTTTTTT.

This chain links TRBV28 with TRBJ2-1; the D gene is possibly TRBD2 (7 bases). Germline CDR1 is MDHEN and CDR2 is SYDVKM. The length of the CDR3 is 15 residues. The V end was cut by 6 bases, the J end by 6 bases, with 18 bases between. The CDR3 DNA is TGTGCCAGCAGCTGGGCGGGGGCGTGGGGCAATGAGCAGTTCTTC. It is translated as CASSWAGAWGNEQFF.

Concerning this clone itself: The sample has other DNA sequences that encode this CDR3 too. The genes are TRBV29-1 and TRBJ2-7, with D tentatively TRBD2 (6 bases). The CDR3 is 12 residues long. V lost 1 base and J lost 6, with 10 bases in between. Germline V CDR1 and CDR2: SQVTM, ANQGSEA. CDR3 coding DNA: TGCAGCGTTGAAGGCCAGGGAGGCGAGCAGTACTTC. Translation gives CSVEGQGGEQYF.

This clone showed up just once. This chain links TRBV27 with TRBJ2-1; D unresolved. V lost 2 bases and J lost 0, with 11 bases in between. This CDR3 has 16 residues. Germline V gene data show CDR1 as MNHEY and CDR2 as SMNVEV (reference sequence). The CDR3 region has the DNA TGTGCCAGCAGTTTAAAGGGCAGTAGCTCCTACAATGAGCAGTTCTTC. Translation gives CASSLKGSSSYNEQFF.

The rearrangement uses TRBV4-2 and TRBJ2-2, with 8 bases matching TRBD1. CDR1 is LGHNA, CDR2 YNFKEQ, per germline. The CDR3 runs 16 residues. V lost 2 bases and J lost 3; bases outside the gene matches: 5. The CDR3 loop is CASSQSGQGYTGELFF. The DNA for the CDR3 is TGTGCCAGCAGCCAATCTGGACAGGGATACACCGGGGAGCTGTTTTTT.

This chain connects TRBV4-1 to TRBJ2-6; 9 bases map to TRBD1. The ends lost 3 bases at V and 0 bases at J; junction bases unmatched: 3. CDR1 and CDR2 (germline): MGHRA, YSYEKL. The CDR3 consists of 17 residues. The CDR3 nucleotides are TGCGCCAGCAGCCACCCGGACAGGGGCTCTGGGGCCAACGTCCTGACTTTC. It encodes CASSHPDRGSGANVLTF.

The CDR3 DNA reads TGTGCCAGCAGCTTAGTTGCCAGGGAGGATGGCTACACCTTC. This gives the protein CASSLVAREDGYTF. The chain couples TRBV7-9 to TRBJ1-2; tentative D call: TRBD1 (5 bases). Germline V lookup: CDR1 SEHNR, CDR2 FQNEAQ (reference sequence). Trimming pared 1 base from V and 6 bases from J, leaving 12 bases between. The CDR3 loop spans 14 amino acids. Based on the CDR3 plus reference TRBV7-9 and TRBJ1-2, the full variable domain is DTGVSQNPRHKITKRGQNVTFRCDPISEHNRLYWYRQTLGQGPEFLTYFQNEAQLEKSRLLSDRFSAERPKGSFSTLEIQRTEQGDSAMYLCASSLVAREDGYTFGSGTRLTVV.

The chain is built from TRBV5-1 and TRBJ2-1; no reliable D call. V lost 0 bases and J lost 10, with 11 bases in between. From germline, CDR1 is SGHRS and CDR2 YFSETQ. The length of the CDR3 is 13 residues. In nucleotides, the CDR3 is TGCGCCAGCAGCTTGGCCGAGGCAGCCGAGCAGTTCTTC. Protein product: CASSLAEAAEQFF.

Comments on this clone: Other DNA variants within this sample encode the same CDR3. The CDR3 reads CASSVAGGLSYEQYF. The CDR3 DNA reads as TGTGCCAGCAGCGTGGCGGGAGGACTGTCCTACGAGCAGTACTTC. The V and J genes are TRBV9 and TRBJ2-7, with 8 bases identical to TRBD2. Per the germline V gene, CDR1 is SGDLS and CDR2 is YYNGEE. V shed 2 bases, J shed 1 base, and the junction held 5 bases outside the gene matches. CDR3 size: 15 residues.

The chain couples TRBV19 to TRBJ2-7, with D perhaps matching TRBD1 or TRBD2 (5 bases each). The CDR3 loop spans 19 amino acids. Germline loops: CDR1 LNHDA, CDR2 SQIVND (reference sequence). Trimming cost V 9 bases and J 0 bases, with 30 bases left between them. CDR3 nucleotides: TGTGCCAGGGTCGGGGCAGCAGCTTTCAAGGCTACGTTCTCCTACGAGCAGTACTTC. Translated: CARVGAAAFKATFSYEQYF.

V gene TRBV15 combines with J gene TRBJ2-6, with a tentative D call TRBD1 (6 bases). This CDR3 is 15 amino acids long. V gave up 5 bases and J gave up 0 bases, with 8 bases separating them. CDR1 and CDR2 (germline): LNHNV, YYDKDF (reference sequence). Written as DNA, the CDR3 is TGTGCCACCAGCCCGGACAGCTCTGGGGCCAACGTCCTGACTTTC. Residues: CATSPDSSGANVLTF. Variable domain in full (rest from reference TRBV15 and TRBJ2-6): DAMVIQNPRYQVTQFGKPVTLSCSQTLNHNVMYWYQQKSSQAPKLLFHYYDKDFNNEADTPDNFQSRRPNTSFCFLDIRSPGLGDTAMYLCATSPDSSGANVLTFGAGSRLTVL.

CDR3 nucleotides: TGTGCCAGCAGCTTGGGTCCCGGGACAGGGTCCGAGCAGTACTTC. Its translation is CASSLGPGTGSEQYF. J is TRBJ2-7 and V is TRBV7-2; 9 nucleotides line up with TRBD1. The CDR3 runs to 15 residues. The germline CDR1 and CDR2 sequences are SGHTA and FQGNSA. With 3 bases clipped from V and 6 bases from J, the junction kept 9 bases outside the gene matches.

This chain joins TRBV13 and TRBJ2-1; TRBD2 agrees at 7 bases. The CDR3 runs 13 residues. The germline CDR1 and CDR2 sequences are PRHDT and FYEKMQ (reference sequence). V lost 4 bases, J lost 4 bases, and 1 base stayed unmatched. CDR3 nucleotides: TGTGCCAGCAGCTGGGGACTATACAATGAGCAGTTCTTC. Amino acids: CASSWGLYNEQFF.

This clone occurred a few times. The chain is built from TRBV28 and TRBJ1-1; no reliable D call. V was clipped by 3 bases and J by 10 bases, with 12 bases between them. This CDR3 spans 12 amino acids. Germline CDR1 reads MDHEN; CDR2 reads SYDVKM. The CDR3: CASSFEGFGAFF. The CDR3 DNA is TGTGCCAGCAGTTTTGAGGGCTTCGGAGCTTTCTTT.

The rearrangement uses TRBV6-5 and TRBJ2-1; 9 bases align to TRBD2. Looked up from germline, CDR1 is MNHEY and CDR2 is SVGAGI. CDR3 length equals 15 residues. J was trimmed by 6 bases and V by 3 bases; bases with no gene match: 6. In nucleotides, the CDR3 is TGTGCCAGCAGTTATGTAGCGGGAGAGGGCAATGAGCAGTTCTTC. It yields the protein CASSYVAGEGNEQFF.

This rearrangement joins TRBV28 to TRBJ2-3; D unclear. The V end lost 1 base, the J end lost 8 bases, and 4 bases lay between the germline ends. CDR1 and CDR2 from the germline V gene are MDHEN and SYDVKM. The CDR3 is 11 residues long. CDR3 nucleotide sequence: TGTGCCAGCAGTTTATCTATTACGCAGTATTTT. This sequence encodes CASSLSITQYF.

This chain connects TRBV5-1 to TRBJ2-5; D may correspond to TRBD1 or TRBD2 (5 bases each). Germline CDR1 reads SGHRS; CDR2 reads YFSETQ. V shed 4 bases and J shed 2 bases, with 15 bases lying between them. This CDR3 spans 15 amino acids. CDR3 amino acids: CASSSRDGDQETQYF. The CDR3 DNA sequence: TGCGCCAGCAGCAGCCGGGACGGAGATCAAGAGACCCAGTACTTC.